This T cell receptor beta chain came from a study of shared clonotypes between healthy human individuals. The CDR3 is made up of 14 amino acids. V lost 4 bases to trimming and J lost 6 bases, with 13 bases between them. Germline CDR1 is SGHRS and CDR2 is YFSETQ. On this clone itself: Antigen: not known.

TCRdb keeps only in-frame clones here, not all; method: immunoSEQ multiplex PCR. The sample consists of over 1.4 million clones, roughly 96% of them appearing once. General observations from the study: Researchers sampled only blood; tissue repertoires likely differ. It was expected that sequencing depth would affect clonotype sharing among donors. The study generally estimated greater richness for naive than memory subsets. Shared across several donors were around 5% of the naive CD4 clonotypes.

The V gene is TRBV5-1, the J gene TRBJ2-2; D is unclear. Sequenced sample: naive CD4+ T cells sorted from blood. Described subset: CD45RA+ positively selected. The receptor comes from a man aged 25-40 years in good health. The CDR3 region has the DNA TGCGCCAGCAGCACCCATGGATCAGCCGGGGAGCTGTTTTTT. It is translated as CASSTHGSAGELFF.